This T cell receptor (beta chain) originates from a study of Ad26.COV2.S vaccination and SARS-CoV-2 variants. Overall study: Donor was assigned to the Ad26.COV2.S arm of trial COV1001.

The treatment here: some 20 received Ad26.COV2.S at low or high dose, single or two shots; roughly five received placebo; per-sample allocation not given. Repertoires come from day 63 after the first vaccine or placebo injection. The CDR3 consists of 13 residues. Trimming at V came to 6 bases and at J to 1 base, leaving 2 bases not matched to a gene. Germline assignment: CDR1 SNHLY and CDR2 FYNNEI. Here immunoSEQ multiplex PCR was the method, and the copy in TCRdb shows in-frame clones only, minus some. This table holds hundreds of thousands of clones, more than 80% found once. This TCR was sampled from a person between 18 and 65 years old who received the Ad26.COV2.S COVID-19 vaccine or a placebo. This chain uses TRBV2 with TRBJ1-1; TRBD1 matches 7 bases. Sequencing used peripheral blood, obtained in a trial of Ad26.COV2.S vaccine versus placebo. This CDR3 is CASRDRENTEAFF. In DNA, the CDR3 is TGTGCCAGCAGAGACAGGGAGAACACTGAAGCTTTCTTT.